Listed here are 22 T cell receptor beta chains from one sample, sequenced in a study of OX40 agonist ivuxolimab in advanced cancers. The method was immunoSEQ multiplex PCR; TCRdb's version includes in-frame clones alone and lacks a portion of them. The sample has approximately 60,000 clones, 81% seen once. This specimen consisted of CD4+ or CD8+ T cells sorted from blood, obtained in a trial of the OX40 agonist ivuxolimab. The receptors were gathered from an adult with an advanced solid tumor such as melanoma, head and neck, liver or kidney cancer.

The V gene is TRBV6-1, the J gene TRBJ1-2; no clear D gene. The CDR3 has 12 residues. Germline assignment: CDR1 MNHNS and CDR2 SASEGT. Trimming shortened V by 4 bases and J by 8 bases, and 11 bases separated the two germline ends. CDR3 sequence (DNA): TGTGCCAGCAGTGTACAAGTGGGCGGCTACACCTTC. Amino acids: CASSVQVGGYTF.

J is TRBJ2-7 and V is TRBV5-6, with 7 nucleotides matching TRBD2. The V gene end was trimmed by 1 base and the J gene end by 0 bases; junction bases not matched to a gene: 4. The CDR3 runs to 15 residues. Germline V lookup: CDR1 SGHDT, CDR2 YYEEEE. The CDR3, as DNA: TGTGCCAGCAGCTTGAATCCGGGGGGCTCCTACGAGCAGTACTTC. This sequence encodes CASSLNPGGSYEQYF.

This sequence joins TRBV5-4 and TRBJ2-3; 8 nucleotides line up with TRBD1. The ends lost 3 bases at V and 6 bases at J; junction bases unmatched: 9. This CDR3 comprises 15 residues. The germline CDR1 and CDR2 sequences are SGHNT and YYREEE (reference sequence). The CDR3 DNA reads as TGTGCCAGCAGCTCACGGACAGGGTCCAGGGATACGCAGTATTTT. Encoded protein: CASSSRTGSRDTQYF.

This clone was seen once. This chain links TRBV6-5 with TRBJ2-2; 9 bases align to TRBD1. V shed 5 bases and J 6 bases; nucleotides not matched to a gene: 7. CDR3 length equals 15 residues. Germline V gene sequence: CDR1 MNHEY, CDR2 SVGAGI. The CDR3 sequence is CASSRQGVGSGELFF. Here the CDR3 DNA reads TGTGCCAGCAGTCGACAGGGGGTGGGATCCGGGGAGCTGTTTTTT.

This clone has just a few counts. This chain connects TRBV6-1 to TRBJ1-1; D uncertain. The CDR3 length is 12 residues. Trimming removed 7 bases at V and 4 bases at J, with 10 bases between. Germline loops: CDR1 MNHNS, CDR2 SASEGT. The CDR3 sequence is CASTRGLTEAFF. The CDR3 DNA reads as TGTGCCAGCACAAGAGGGCTCACTGAAGCTTTCTTT.

This clone was detected once. V gene TRBV15 combines with J gene TRBJ2-5; 7 positions match TRBD2. With 1 base clipped from V and 7 bases from J, the junction kept 3 bases outside the gene matches. This CDR3 region has 13 residues. Per germline, CDR1 LNHNV and CDR2 YYDKDF (reference sequence). The CDR3 reads CATSRVPGGTQYF. The CDR3 DNA reads TGTGCCACCAGCAGAGTACCGGGAGGGACCCAGTACTTC.

The chain carries TRBV4-1 and TRBJ1-3; D perhaps matches TRBD1 (5 bases). The CDR3 runs 16 residues. The V gene's germline CDR1 is MGHRA and CDR2 YSYEKL. V was cut by 4 bases and J by 1 base, with 14 bases left in between. In DNA, the CDR3 is TGCGCCAGCAGCCCTTGGGGCCTTAAGTCTGGAAACACCATATATTTT. This translates into CASSPWGLKSGNTIYF.

This clone is a singleton in its sample. The genes are TRBV7-9 and TRBJ1-1; D gene unclear. Trimming left V 1 base short and J 4 bases short, with 7 bases between. Germline values: CDR1 SEHNR, CDR2 FQNEAQ (reference sequence). This CDR3 comprises 13 residues. The CDR3 region has the DNA TGTGCCAGCAGCTTAGAGGGAGGCACTGAAGCTTTCTTT. Amino acid sequence: CASSLEGGTEAFF.

In its sample, this clone was seen once. V usage is TRBV5-1 and J usage is TRBJ2-5, with TRBD1 matching 8 bases. The CDR3 covers 15 residues. Trimming took 1 base from V and 7 from J; bases not matched to a gene: 9. CDR1 and CDR2 (germline): SGHRS, YFSETQ. The CDR3 region is CASSLYRRGQGTQYF. The DNA for the CDR3 is TGCGCCAGCAGCTTGTATCGCAGGGGGCAGGGGACCCAGTACTTC.

The chain carries TRBV14 and TRBJ1-6, with TRBD1 as a possible D gene (5 bases). Germline V gene lookup returns CDR1 SGHDN and CDR2 FVKESK. V dropped 3 bases and J dropped 8 bases, with 14 bases sitting between them. The CDR3 loop spans 15 amino acids. CDR3 in amino acids: CASSQLSGGDSPLHF. Written as DNA, the CDR3 is TGTGCCAGCAGCCAGTTATCTGGGGGAGATTCACCCCTCCACTTT.

V gene TRBV4-2 combines with J gene TRBJ2-5; 7 positions match TRBD1. This CDR3 spans 14 amino acids. Unmatched junction bases numbered 3, after V lost 2 bases and J lost 3 bases. Germline V gives CDR1 LGHNA, CDR2 YNFKEQ. Here the CDR3 reads CASSQRDRKETQYF. The CDR3 region has the DNA TGTGCCAGCAGCCAAAGGGACAGAAAAGAGACCCAGTACTTC.

This clone was recorded once. The J gene is TRBJ2-1, the V gene TRBV21-1; TRBD1 is the table's D call, not checked against the DNA. TRBV21-1 is a listed pseudogene. The CDR3 is 13 amino acids. The CDR3 reads CASSKNSPFWLFF. The CDR3 DNA sequence: TGTGCCAGCAGCAAAAACAGCCCCTTCTGGCTGTTCTTC.

V usage is TRBV27 and J usage is TRBJ2-1; the match to TRBD2 covers 14 bases. There are 16 residues in the CDR3. CDR1 is MNHEY and CDR2 is SMNVEV in the germline V gene (reference sequence). J lost 5 bases, V lost 6 bases, and 6 bases had no gene match. The CDR3: CASRRTSGGYNNEQFF. The DNA for the CDR3 is TGTGCCAGCAGACGGACTAGCGGGGGGTACAACAATGAGCAGTTCTTC.

J is TRBJ1-5 and V is TRBV6-1, with no clear D. There are 15 residues in the CDR3. Germline V CDR1 and CDR2: MNHNS, SASEGT. With 3 bases removed from V and 2 bases from J, the gap between germline ends came to 11 bases. The CDR3 nucleotides are TGTGCCAGCAGTGACTTTTGGGATCGCAATCAGCCCCAGCATTTT. Protein sequence: CASSDFWDRNQPQHF.

This sequence joins TRBV5-6 and TRBJ1-5, with D possibly being TRBD1 (6 bases). Trimming took 2 bases from V and 2 from J, leaving 11 bases between them. There are 15 residues in the CDR3. Germline lookup yields CDR1 SGHDT and CDR2 YYEEEE. The chain's CDR3 is CASSFFRGGNQPQHF. In DNA form, the CDR3 reads TGTGCCAGCAGCTTTTTCAGGGGAGGCAATCAGCCCCAGCATTTT.

The chain employs TRBV6-1 and TRBJ1-1; D is ambiguous. Trimming shortened V by 0 bases and J by 8 bases, and 10 bases separated the two germline ends. Germline V lookup: CDR1 MNHNS, CDR2 SASEGT. The CDR3 is 13 residues long. CDR3 amino acids: CASSEALTGEAFF. CDR3 nucleotides: TGTGCCAGCAGTGAAGCGCTAACGGGGGAAGCTTTCTTT.

The V gene is TRBV2, the J gene TRBJ2-3; D possibly corresponds to TRBD1 (5 bases). The V and J ends lost 6 bases and 14 bases respectively, with 24 bases between them. The CDR3 has 14 residues. The germline gives CDR1 SNHLY, CDR2 FYNNEI. CDR3 sequence: CASRMDQGSRGGYF. The CDR3 DNA reads TGTGCCAGCAGGATGGATCAGGGTTCTCGTGGCGGGTATTTT.

This chain joins TRBV9 and TRBJ2-3, with D unresolved. Per the germline V gene, CDR1 is SGDLS and CDR2 is YYNGEE. Trimming removed 0 bases from V and 5 bases from J, with 1 base in between. This CDR3 contains 11 residues. CDR3 sequence (DNA): TGTGCCAGCAGCGTAGAAGATACGCAGTATTTT. Translating gives CASSVEDTQYF.

The V call is TRBV7-2, the J call TRBJ2-3; TRBD1 matches at 7 bases. V was pared by 7 bases and J by 9 bases, with 7 bases of the junction left unmatched. The germline V gene encodes CDR1 SGHTA and CDR2 FQGNSA. This CDR3 has 12 amino acids. CDR3 sequence reads: CASTAYRGTQYF. The DNA of the CDR3 is TGTGCCAGCACCGCTTACAGGGGAACGCAGTATTTT.

This clone is a singleton in its sample. The chain links TRBV6-1 to TRBJ1-5; D is unclear. The germline V gene has CDR1 MNHNS and CDR2 SASEGT. The CDR3 contains 15 residues. The ends were cut back, 6 bases at V and 6 bases at J, with 18 bases in the middle. The DNA for the CDR3 is TGTGCCAGCAGCTACCGGGTGGGAGAGGGTCAGCCCCAGCATTTT. It specifies CASSYRVGEGQPQHF.

This sequence joins TRBV11-2 and TRBJ2-4, with 11 bases lining up with TRBD1. The CDR3 totals 16 residues. Germline values: CDR1 SGHAT, CDR2 FQNNGV. The trim removed 5 bases at V and 4 bases at J, leaving 7 bases unmatched. Here the CDR3 DNA reads TGTGCCAGCAGCCCATGGACAGGGGGCAATAAAAACATTCAGTACTTC. Its translation: CASSPWTGGNKNIQYF.

The V call is TRBV4-1, the J call TRBJ2-1; 13 bases are a match to TRBD2. The CDR3 loop spans 16 amino acids. Germline CDR1 and CDR2: MGHRA and YSYEKL. Germline trimming cut 2 bases from V and 5 bases from J; bases unmatched to any gene: 3. The CDR3 spells CASSQRLAGGHNEQFF. For the CDR3, the DNA is TGCGCCAGCAGCCAACGACTAGCGGGGGGACACAATGAGCAGTTCTTC.